The sequence of this T cell receptor beta chain was determined in a study of T cell responses to AZD1222 COVID-19 vaccine. Findings of the study overall: Repertoires were sampled only after the peak T cell response.

Data came from immunoSEQ multiplex PCR; TCRdb stores just in-frame clones and leaves some out. The table lists more than 95,000 clones, over 90% of them singletons. Regarding this clone: Antigen specificity is unknown.

The receptor comes from an adult in good health. The sequences come from peripheral blood, collected on day 0 of AZD1222 vaccination.

DNA of the CDR3: TGTGCCAGCAGTGAAGCGCGAACAGGGCTGAGCCGTGGTGGCTACACCTTC. Translation gives CASSEARTGLSRGGYTF. V usage is TRBV2 and J usage is TRBJ1-2; maybe TRBD1 (6 bases). The germline V gene has CDR1 SNHLY and CDR2 FYNNEI. Trimming left V 0 bases short and J 7 bases short, with 21 bases between. CDR3 length equals 17 residues.